The clone carrying this T cell receptor (beta chain) was seen more than once but under ten times. Its antigen is as yet unknown. PCR was performed a second time for about 6 to 11 cycles using a sample-barcoded 5' primer and a J-beta primer mix. The template-switch adaptor, which had 12 random nucleotides, put a tag on each cDNA molecule. There were at least 2.5 million CDR3-containing paired-end reads obtained from each sample. TCRdb itself ran the 5' RACE reads through MiXCR, one entry per CDR3 protein. The table has approximately 1,000,000 distinct CDR3 sequences, 35% to 50% seen once. This specimen comes from a study of blood T cells in healthy people across ages. They isolated at least 7 million PBMCs from each sample. J gave up 5 bases and V 5 bases, and 10 bases lay outside the gene matches. The germline gives CDR1 MNHEY, CDR2 SMNVEV (reference sequence). The CDR3 covers 15 residues. Regarding the study as a whole: The study found more naive CD4+ cells and higher diversity in long-lived than aged donors.

The receptor was isolated from a woman aged 60-75 years in good health. Sequencing was carried out using blood. The genes are TRBV27 and TRBJ2-5; the match to TRBD1 covers 8 bases. CDR3 DNA sequence: TGTGCCAGCAGTCCCCGGGACAGGCTCGGGGAGACCCAGTACTTC. Amino acids: CASSPRDRLGETQYF.